Included here is one TCR beta chain sequence, with context. The CDR3 length is 18 residues. J gave up 2 bases and V 5 bases, and 13 bases lay outside the gene matches. Germline V gives CDR1 SQVTM, CDR2 ANQGSEA. The data stem from a study of control samples from healthy donors and cancer patients. Sequencing used immunoSEQ multiplex PCR; TCRdb keeps in-frame clones, though not all of them. The sample lists about 70,000 clones; about 94% were seen once. V gene TRBV29-1 combines with J gene TRBJ2-1; TRBD2 aligns across 12 bases. Sequencing used blood. The receptor was isolated from a woman in her 30s in good health. In DNA form, the CDR3 reads TGCAGCGTTACGGATCCTGGGCTAGCGGGGGGGCCCTACAATGAGCAGTTCTTC. Its protein product is CSVTDPGLAGGPYNEQFF.